The sequence of this T cell receptor (beta chain) was determined in a study of blood T cells in healthy people across ages. Overall study results and limits: Per-million-T-cell TCR beta diversity fell roughly linearly with age. With naive T cell percentage, TCR beta diversity showed a strong correlation. Reliance upon unsorted PBMCs precluded definitive naive versus antigen-experienced comparison.

V was cut by 6 bases and J by 2 bases, with 20 bases left in between. The germline CDR1 and CDR2 sequences are SGHRS and YFSETQ. The CDR3 is made up of 16 amino acids. Sample-barcoded 5' priming and a J-beta primer mix drove a second PCR of 7 to 11 cycles. TCRdb re-called the 5' RACE reads with MiXCR, one entry per CDR3 protein. This sample has over 950,000 distinct CDR3 sequences; roughly half occur once, and the top ten carry roughly a fifth. This clonotype was recorded a few times. Its antigen is currently unknown. The rearrangement uses TRBV5-1 and TRBJ2-5; a possible D gene is TRBD1 (6 bases). The source of this sequence is a woman aged 55-75 years in good health. Input material: blood. The CDR3 here is CASKEEPGHAQETQYF. The CDR3 DNA is TGCGCCAGCAAAGAGGAACCGGGACACGCACAAGAGACCCAGTACTTC.